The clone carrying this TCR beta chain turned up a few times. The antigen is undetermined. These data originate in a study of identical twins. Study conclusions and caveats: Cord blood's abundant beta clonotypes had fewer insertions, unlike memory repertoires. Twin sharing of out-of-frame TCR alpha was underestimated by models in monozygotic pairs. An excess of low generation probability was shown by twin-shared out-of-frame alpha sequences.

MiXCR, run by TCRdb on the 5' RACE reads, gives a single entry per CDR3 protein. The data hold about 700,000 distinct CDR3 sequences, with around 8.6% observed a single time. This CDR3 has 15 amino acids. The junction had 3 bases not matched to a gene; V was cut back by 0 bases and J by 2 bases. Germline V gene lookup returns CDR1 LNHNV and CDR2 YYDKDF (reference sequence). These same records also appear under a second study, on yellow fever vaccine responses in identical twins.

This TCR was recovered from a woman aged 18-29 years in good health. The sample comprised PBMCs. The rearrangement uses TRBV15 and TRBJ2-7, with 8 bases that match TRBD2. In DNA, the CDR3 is TGTGCCACCAGCAGAGAAGCGGGGGCCGCCTACGAGCAGTACTTC. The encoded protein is CATSREAGAAYEQYF.